The 14 T cell receptor beta chains below come from one sample, sequenced in a study of OX40 agonist ivuxolimab in advanced cancers. Clones were read by immunoSEQ multiplex PCR, and TCRdb kept only the in-frame ones, dropping some. The table shows 100,000 to 120,000 clones, with 80% to 95% occurring only once. The sequencing used CD4+ or CD8+ T cells sorted from blood, collected in a trial of the OX40 agonist ivuxolimab. The receptors shown here come from an adult with an advanced solid tumor such as melanoma, head and neck, liver or kidney cancer.

The V call is TRBV9, the J call TRBJ2-3, with D hard to call. The CDR3 runs to 13 residues. CDR1 and CDR2 (germline): SGDLS, YYNGEE. V shed 0 bases and J shed 2 bases, with 4 bases lying between them. The DNA of the CDR3 is TGTGCCAGCAGCGTAGCTAACACAGATACGCAGTATTTT. Residues: CASSVANTDTQYF.

The rearrangement links TRBV7-9 to TRBJ2-7; D may be TRBD1 (5 bases). This CDR3 is built from 15 residues. Germline V gene data show CDR1 as SEHNR and CDR2 as FQNEAQ (reference sequence). V was cut by 1 base and J by 2 bases, with 12 bases left in between. CDR3 coding DNA: TGTGCCAGCAGCTTAGTAGGGGCCCAGGCCTACGAGCAGTACTTC. Translation: CASSLVGAQAYEQYF.

The chain links TRBV27 to TRBJ2-7; D possibly corresponds to TRBD1 (6 bases). The CDR3 loop spans 14 amino acids. Germline V gene lookup returns CDR1 MNHEY and CDR2 SMNVEV (reference sequence). V was pared by 2 bases and J by 12 bases, with 20 bases between. CDR3 protein: CASSLGQGNPGVYF. The CDR3 coding sequence is TGTGCCAGCAGTTTAGGGCAGGGGAACCCCGGGGTGTACTTC.

This chain links TRBV10-3 with TRBJ2-3; 11 nucleotides agree with TRBD2. With V trimmed by 4 bases and J by 4 bases, 7 bases remained unmatched. The CDR3 covers 16 residues. CDR1 and CDR2 (germline): ENHRY, SYGVKD. CDR3 sequence reads: CAISVGLAGGSDTQYF. CDR3 DNA sequence: TGTGCCATCAGTGTAGGTCTAGCGGGGGGCTCAGATACGCAGTATTTT.

V usage is TRBV20-1 and J usage is TRBJ2-1, with D unresolved. CDR1 is DFQATT, CDR2 SNEGSKA, per germline (reference sequence). This CDR3 comprises 11 residues. V was shortened by 4 bases and J by 7 bases, with 8 bases between the two germline ends. The CDR3 region has the DNA TGCAGTGCTAACTGGAAGAATGAGCAGTTCTTC. Translation: CSANWKNEQFF.

The chain recombines TRBV9 with TRBJ1-4, with D perhaps matching TRBD1 (5 bases). Trimming took 4 bases from V and 13 from J, leaving 14 bases between them. The CDR3 is made up of 12 amino acids. Germline CDR1 SGDLS, CDR2 YYNGEE. This chain's CDR3 is CASSTPGGGLFF. The CDR3 nucleotides are TGTGCCAGCAGCACCCCGGGGGGGGGACTGTTTTTT.

The V and J genes are TRBV5-6 and TRBJ1-3, with D perhaps matching TRBD1 (5 bases). Trimming removed 2 bases from V and 2 bases from J, with 8 bases in between. CDR1 SGHDT and CDR2 YYEEEE come from the germline V gene. This CDR3 contains 14 residues. CDR3 DNA sequence: TGTGCCAGCAGCTTTCGGGACCCTGGAAACACCATATATTTT. This sequence encodes CASSFRDPGNTIYF.

The gene calls are TRBV4-2 and TRBJ1-4; weak D call: TRBD1 (5 bases). CDR3 length: 15 amino acids. Germline V CDR1 and CDR2: LGHNA, YNFKEQ. V gave up 0 bases and J gave up 5 bases, with 10 bases separating them. Here the CDR3 DNA reads TGTGCCAGCAGCCAAGAGGGACGGCAAAATGAAAAACTGTTTTTT. Encoded protein: CASSQEGRQNEKLFF.

The chain carries TRBV10-3 and TRBJ1-1, with 7 bases identical to TRBD1. The CDR3 loop spans 17 amino acids. Germline CDR1 ENHRY, CDR2 SYGVKD. Trimming took 1 base from V and 4 from J; bases not matched to a gene: 12. The CDR3 is CAISEYGTGESRTEAFF. CDR3 sequence (DNA): TGTGCCATCAGTGAGTATGGAACAGGGGAATCTCGCACTGAAGCTTTCTTT.

This chain links TRBV6-4 with TRBJ2-3; no firm D call. Germline V lookup: CDR1 MRHNA, CDR2 SNTAGT. This CDR3 is 15 amino acids long. V was pared by 3 bases and J by 6 bases, with 16 bases between. For the CDR3, the DNA is TGTGCCAGCAGTGAAAGGGCCATCTCACAGGATACGCAGTATTTT. It yields the protein CASSERAISQDTQYF.

The chain uses TRBV21-1 and TRBJ2-6. TRBV21-1 is deemed a pseudogene. This CDR3 is 18 amino acids long. CDR3 loop: CASSTRKGKMTGANVLTF. The CDR3, as DNA: TGTGCCAGCAGCACCCGAAAGGGAAAGATGACTGGGGCCAACGTCCTGACTTTC.

The CDR3 is CASSLDQAGGREQYF. The CDR3 bases are TGTGCCAGCAGCTTAGATCAGGCAGGGGGCCGCGAGCAGTACTTC. This sequence joins TRBV11-3 and TRBJ2-7; 8 bases agree with TRBD1. The CDR3 covers 15 residues. Trimming at V came to 0 bases and at J to 6 bases, leaving 7 bases not matched to a gene. CDR1 SGHNT and CDR2 YENEEA come from the germline V gene. Full variable domain (rest looked up from reference TRBV11-3 and TRBJ2-7): EAGVVQSPRYKIIEKKQPVAFWCNPISGHNTLYWYLQNLGQGPELLIRYENEEAVDDSQLPKDRFSAERLKGVDSTLKIQPAELGDSAVYLCASSLDQAGGREQYFGPGTRLTVT.

The chain recombines TRBV6-5 with TRBJ1-1; D is perhaps TRBD1 (6 bases). Trimming took 6 bases from V and 6 from J, leaving 20 bases between them. The germline gives CDR1 MNHEY, CDR2 SVGAGI. This CDR3 has 15 amino acids. CDR3 bases: TGTGCCAGCAGGCTACAACAGGGAGAAGGGCCTGAAGCTTTCTTT. Amino acid sequence: CASRLQQGEGPEAFF.

This clone appeared a few times. The rearrangement joins TRBV30 to TRBJ2-2; tentative D call: TRBD2 (5 bases). Germline CDR1 is GTSNPN and CDR2 is SVGIG (reference sequence). Trimming stripped 8 bases from V and 4 bases from J, with 17 bases between. The CDR3 extends over 14 amino acids. This CDR3 reads CAGPRERTTGELFF. The CDR3 region has the DNA TGTGCCGGCCCAAGGGAGCGTACCACCGGGGAGCTGTTTTTT.